This is a list of T cell receptor beta chains from one sample in a study of blood T cell repertoires in COVID-19. The repertoire was sequenced with immunoSEQ multiplex PCR; TCRdb's copy has only in-frame clones and lacks some. The sample consists of about 430,000 clones, about 87% of them appearing once. Sample: peripheral blood. These TCRs come from a man younger than 30 with COVID-19, enrolled during active disease. Each CDR3 is given with its conserved first and last residue. A D gene is named only where the DNA matches it firmly. A row's size may be missing; if present it is once, few, many or a size class.

V gene	J gene	clone size	D gene	CDR3 DNA	CDR3 protein
TRBV2	TRBJ2-5	few	-	TGTGCCAGCAGTGAACGTAGCCCGAGAGGGACCCAGTACTTC	CASSERSPRGTQYF
TRBV24-1	TRBJ2-1	-	TRBD1	TGTGCCACCAGTGGAAACAGGGGGCTGGGGTACAATGAGCAGTTCTTC	CATSGNRGLGYNEQFF
TRBV27	TRBJ2-7	-	TRBD2	TGTGCCAGCAGGCTAGCGGGATCTGTCTACGAGCAGTACTTC	CASRLAGSVYEQYF
TRBV25-1	TRBJ2-7	-	-	TGTGCCAGCAGTGATGCTCGCAGGGCCGAGCAGTACTTC	CASSDARRAEQYF
TRBV19	TRBJ1-5	-	TRBD1	TGTGCCAGTAGAAGGACAGGGGGTGGTCAGCCCCAGCATTTT	CASRRTGGGQPQHF
TRBV18	TRBJ2-7	-	-	TGTGCCAGCTCACCCGTCTCAGGGGCCGATTCCTACGAGCAGTACTTC	CASSPVSGADSYEQYF
TRBV2	TRBJ1-5	-	TRBD1	TGTGCCAGCAGAGCCGGGACAGGGGCGTATAGCAATCAGCCCCAGCATTTT	CASRAGTGAYSNQPQHF
TRBV6-5	TRBJ1-3	-	-	TGTGCCAGCAGCCCAGAGAGGGGGGGAAACACCATATATTTT	CASSPERGGNTIYF
TRBV10-3	TRBJ1-2	once	-	TGTGCCATCAACGCGTTGGAGGGCTACACCTTC	CAINALEGYTF
TRBV2	TRBJ1-4	-	TRBD1	TGTGCCAGCAGTGAGGACAGGGGGCTTGAAAAACTGTTTTTT	CASSEDRGLEKLFF
TRBV5-8	TRBJ1-2	few	-	TGTGCCAGCAGCTGGACGGGACTCCCCGCGGAAGTCTACACCTTC	CASSWTGLPAEVYTF
TRBV7-9	TRBJ2-5	-	TRBD2	TGTGCCAGCACCGAATGGGGGGGAGAGACCCAGTACTTC	CASTEWGGETQYF
TRBV5-8	TRBJ2-3	-	TRBD1	TGTGCCAGCAGCTTGGGAAGACAGGGGCCCTTCACAGATACGCAGTATTTT	CASSLGRQGPFTDTQYF
TRBV5-1	TRBJ1-4	-	TRBD1	TGCGCCAGCAGCCTTATGACAGGGGATAATGAAAAACTGTTTTTT	CASSLMTGDNEKLFF
TRBV25-1	TRBJ1-6	-	-	TGTGCCAGCACCCCTGCGCGGGGTTCACCCCTCCACTTT	CASTPARGSPLHF
TRBV7-8	TRBJ1-1	-	-	TGTGCCAGCAGCTTATTTATCGAGTATGCTTTCTTT	CASSLFIEYAFF
TRBV24-1	TRBJ2-1	-	TRBD2	TGTGCCACCAGCGGGAGGGCCTCCTACAATGAGCAGTTCTTC	CATSGRASYNEQFF
TRBV29-1	TRBJ2-5	-	-	TGCAGCGTTGGGCCCGCTCAAGAGACCCAGTACTTC	CSVGPAQETQYF
TRBV15	TRBJ2-2	-	-	TGTGCCACCAGCAGGAACGCAGGCGGGATCGGGGAGCTGTTTTTT	CATSRNAGGIGELFF
TRBV5-6	TRBJ1-2	-	-	TGTGCCAGCAGCTTGGCCGGGGGGGCGGATGGCTACACCTTC	CASSLAGGADGYTF
TRBV19	TRBJ2-2	-	-	TGTGCCAGTAGTATAGGTGGGGGGTCCACCGGGGAGCTGTTTTTT	CASSIGGGSTGELFF
TRBV6-1	TRBJ2-5	-	TRBD1	TGTGCCAGCAGTGAGACAGGGTGGCGGGCCCAGTACTTC	CASSETGWRAQYF
TRBV29-1	TRBJ1-2	-	TRBD1	TGCAGCGTACGGAACAGGGGACTTGGCTACACCTTC	CSVRNRGLGYTF
TRBV3-1/TRBV3-2	TRBJ1-5	-	-	TGTGCCAGCAGCCGAGAGGGCTATAGCAATCAGCCCCAGCATTTT	CASSREGYSNQPQHF
TRBV18	TRBJ2-7	-	TRBD2	TGTGCCAGCTCACCAGAGGGAACTAGCGGGGGGGCGGCCGAGCAGTACTTC	CASSPEGTSGGAAEQYF
TRBV2	TRBJ2-7	-	TRBD2	TGTGCCAGCAGGGGACTAGCGGGGGGCTCCGAGCAGTACTTC	CASRGLAGGSEQYF